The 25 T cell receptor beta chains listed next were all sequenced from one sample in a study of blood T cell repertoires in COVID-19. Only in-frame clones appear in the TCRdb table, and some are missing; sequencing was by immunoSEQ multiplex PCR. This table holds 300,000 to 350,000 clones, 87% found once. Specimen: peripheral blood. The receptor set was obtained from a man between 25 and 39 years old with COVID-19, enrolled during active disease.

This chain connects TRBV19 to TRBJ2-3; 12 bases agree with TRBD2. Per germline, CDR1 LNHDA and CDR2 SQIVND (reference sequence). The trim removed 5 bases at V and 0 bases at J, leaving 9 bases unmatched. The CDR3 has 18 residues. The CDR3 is CASSRVTSGRGSTDTQYF. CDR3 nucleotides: TGTGCCAGTAGTCGAGTGACTAGCGGGAGAGGTAGCACAGATACGCAGTATTTT.

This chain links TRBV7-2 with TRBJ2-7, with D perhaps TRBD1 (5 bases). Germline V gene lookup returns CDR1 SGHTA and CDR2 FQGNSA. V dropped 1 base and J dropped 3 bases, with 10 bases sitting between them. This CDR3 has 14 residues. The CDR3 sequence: CASSLVGQGYEQYF. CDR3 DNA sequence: TGTGCCAGCAGCTTAGTGGGGCAGGGCTACGAGCAGTACTTC.

DNA of the CDR3: TGTGCCAGCAGCCATTGGGAGTCTGGGGCCAACGTCCTGACTTTC. Protein product: CASSHWESGANVLTF. The genes are TRBV3-1 (or the pseudogene TRBV3-2) and TRBJ2-6; D perhaps matches TRBD2 (5 bases). The germline gives CDR1 LGHDT, CDR2 YNNKEL (reference sequence). This CDR3 is 15 amino acids long. The V end was cut by 3 bases, the J end by 1 base, with 7 bases between.

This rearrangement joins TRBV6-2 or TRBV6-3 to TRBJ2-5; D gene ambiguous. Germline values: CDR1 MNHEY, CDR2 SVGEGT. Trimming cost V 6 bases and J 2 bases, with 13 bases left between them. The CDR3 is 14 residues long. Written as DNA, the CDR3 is TGTGCCAGCAGCCGCCCGGCGGTACAAGAGACCCAGTACTTC. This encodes CASSRPAVQETQYF.

CDR3 residues: CASSRYETQYF. CDR3 DNA sequence: TGTGCCAGCAGCCGCTACGAGACCCAGTACTTC. The chain carries TRBV7-2 and TRBJ2-5; unclear D gene. V dropped 5 bases and J dropped 5 bases, with 6 bases sitting between them. The CDR3 is made up of 11 amino acids. Germline V lookup: CDR1 SGHTA, CDR2 FQGNSA.

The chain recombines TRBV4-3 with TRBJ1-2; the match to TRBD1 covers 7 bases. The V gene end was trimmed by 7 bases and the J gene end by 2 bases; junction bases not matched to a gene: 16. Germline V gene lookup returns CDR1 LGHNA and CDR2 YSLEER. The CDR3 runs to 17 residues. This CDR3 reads CASTTGYLDWINYGYTF. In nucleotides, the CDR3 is TGCGCCAGCACGACAGGGTATCTTGATTGGATCAACTATGGCTACACCTTC.

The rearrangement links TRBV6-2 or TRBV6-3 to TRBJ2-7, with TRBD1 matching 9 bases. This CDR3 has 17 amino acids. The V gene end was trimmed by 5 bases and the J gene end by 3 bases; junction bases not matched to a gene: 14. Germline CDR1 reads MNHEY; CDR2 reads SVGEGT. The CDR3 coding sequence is TGTGCCAGCAGTACAAACCGGGACAGGGCGTTGGGCTACGAGCAGTACTTC. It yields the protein CASSTNRDRALGYEQYF.

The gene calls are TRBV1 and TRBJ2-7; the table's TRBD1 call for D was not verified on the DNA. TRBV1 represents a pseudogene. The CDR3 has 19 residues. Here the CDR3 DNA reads TGCACCAGCAGCCAAGATCCCCCCCACCGGGACAGGGGGTCCGACGAGCAGTACTTC. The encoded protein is CTSSQDPPHRDRGSDEQYF.

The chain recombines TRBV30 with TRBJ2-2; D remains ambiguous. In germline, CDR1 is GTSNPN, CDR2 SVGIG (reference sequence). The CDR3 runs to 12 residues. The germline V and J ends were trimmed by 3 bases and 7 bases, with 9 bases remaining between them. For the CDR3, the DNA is TGTGCCTGGAGCCCCCAGAACGGGGAGCTGTTTTTT. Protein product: CAWSPQNGELFF.

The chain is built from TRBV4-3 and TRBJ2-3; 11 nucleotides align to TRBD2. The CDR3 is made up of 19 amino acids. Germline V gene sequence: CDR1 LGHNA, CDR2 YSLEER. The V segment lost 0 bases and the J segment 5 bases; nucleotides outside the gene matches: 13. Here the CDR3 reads CASSQESPSGLAGKDTQYF. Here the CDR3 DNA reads TGCGCCAGCAGCCAAGAATCCCCCAGCGGACTAGCGGGCAAAGATACGCAGTATTTT.

The CDR3 DNA follows: TGTGCCAGCAGCGTAAGCCCAGGGGCTGGGGCTTTCTTT. Protein sequence: CASSVSPGAGAFF. The chain has TRBV7-2 and TRBJ1-1; D is possibly TRBD1 (6 bases). CDR1 is SGHTA, CDR2 FQGNSA, per germline. V was pared by 5 bases and J by 11 bases, with 18 bases between. This CDR3 region has 13 residues.

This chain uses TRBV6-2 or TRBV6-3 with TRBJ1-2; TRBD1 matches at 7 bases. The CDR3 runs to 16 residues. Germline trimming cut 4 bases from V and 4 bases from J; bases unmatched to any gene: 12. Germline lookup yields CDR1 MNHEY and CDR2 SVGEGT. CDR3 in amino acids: CASSSKTYRGGYGYTF. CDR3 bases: TGTGCCAGCAGTTCGAAAACCTACAGGGGAGGCTATGGCTACACCTTC.

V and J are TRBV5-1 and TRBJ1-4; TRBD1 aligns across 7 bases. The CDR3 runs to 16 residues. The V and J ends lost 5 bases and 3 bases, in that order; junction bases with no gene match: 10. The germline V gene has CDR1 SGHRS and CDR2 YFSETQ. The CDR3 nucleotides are TGCGCCAGCAGTTGGATCCCGGGACAGCCTAATGAAAAACTGTTTTTT. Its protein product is CASSWIPGQPNEKLFF.

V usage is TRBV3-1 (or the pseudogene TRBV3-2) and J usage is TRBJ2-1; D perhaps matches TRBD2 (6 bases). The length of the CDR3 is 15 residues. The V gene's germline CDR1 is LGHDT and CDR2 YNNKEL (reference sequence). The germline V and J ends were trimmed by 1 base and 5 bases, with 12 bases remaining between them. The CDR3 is CASSQVWREDNEQFF. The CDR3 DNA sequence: TGTGCCAGCAGCCAAGTCTGGCGGGAAGACAATGAGCAGTTCTTC.

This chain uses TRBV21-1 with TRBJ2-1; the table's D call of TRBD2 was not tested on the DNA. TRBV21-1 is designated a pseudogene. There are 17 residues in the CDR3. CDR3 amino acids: CASSKVGSSGRYNEQFF. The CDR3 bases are TGTGCCAGCAGCAAAGTGGGAAGCAGCGGGAGGTACAATGAGCAGTTCTTC.

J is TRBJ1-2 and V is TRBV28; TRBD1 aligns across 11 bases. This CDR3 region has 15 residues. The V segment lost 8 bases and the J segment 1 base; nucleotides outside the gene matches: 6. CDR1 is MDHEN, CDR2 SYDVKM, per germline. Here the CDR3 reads CASQGQGDLNYGYTF. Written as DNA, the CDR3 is TGTGCCAGCCAGGGACAGGGGGATCTTAACTATGGCTACACCTTC.

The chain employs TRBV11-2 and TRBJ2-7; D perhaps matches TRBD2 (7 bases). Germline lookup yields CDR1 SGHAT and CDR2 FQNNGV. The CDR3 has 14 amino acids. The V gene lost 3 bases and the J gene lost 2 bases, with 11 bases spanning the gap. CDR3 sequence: CASSFGGPAYEQYF. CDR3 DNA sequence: TGTGCCAGCAGCTTCGGGGGGCCGGCCTACGAGCAGTACTTC.

The DNA for the CDR3 is TGTGCCAGCAGTTGGGTGCGGGGAAACACTGAAGCTTTCTTT. It translates to CASSWVRGNTEAFF. The rearrangement joins TRBV6-5 to TRBJ1-1; D not resolved. Deletions cut 4 bases from V and 2 bases from J, with 11 bases between. In germline, CDR1 is MNHEY, CDR2 SVGAGI. The CDR3 extends over 14 amino acids.

In nucleotides, the CDR3 is TGTGCCATCAGTGTACAGACAGCCGCCTCTGGAAACACCATATATTTT. Translated, it gives CAISVQTAASGNTIYF. The V and J genes are TRBV10-3 and TRBJ1-3; D is possibly TRBD1 (5 bases). V was trimmed by 4 bases and J by 0 bases, leaving 13 bases between them. CDR1 ENHRY and CDR2 SYGVKD come from the germline V gene. This CDR3 is 16 amino acids long.

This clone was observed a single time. The CDR3 sequence is CASSGYEAGSRDTQYF. The CDR3 DNA follows: TGTGCCAGCAGTGGTTATGAAGCGGGGAGTAGAGATACGCAGTATTTT. This chain uses TRBV25-1 with TRBJ2-3; 7 bases map to TRBD2. CDR1 MGHDK and CDR2 SYGVNS come from the germline V gene. The CDR3 runs to 16 residues. Trimming removed 4 bases from V and 5 bases from J; junction bases left unmatched: 12.

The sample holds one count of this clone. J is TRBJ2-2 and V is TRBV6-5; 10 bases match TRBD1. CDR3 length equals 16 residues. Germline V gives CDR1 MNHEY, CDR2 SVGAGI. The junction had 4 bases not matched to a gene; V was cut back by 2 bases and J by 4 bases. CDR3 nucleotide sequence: TGTGCCAGCAGTTACGGGGGACAGGGGATCACCGGGGAGCTGTTTTTT. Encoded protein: CASSYGGQGITGELFF.

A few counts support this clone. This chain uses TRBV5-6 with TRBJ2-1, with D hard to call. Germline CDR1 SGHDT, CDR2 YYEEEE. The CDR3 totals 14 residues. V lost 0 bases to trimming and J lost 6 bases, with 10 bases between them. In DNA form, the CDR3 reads TGTGCCAGCAGCTTGGCCAACACCCCCAATGAGCAGTTCTTC. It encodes CASSLANTPNEQFF.

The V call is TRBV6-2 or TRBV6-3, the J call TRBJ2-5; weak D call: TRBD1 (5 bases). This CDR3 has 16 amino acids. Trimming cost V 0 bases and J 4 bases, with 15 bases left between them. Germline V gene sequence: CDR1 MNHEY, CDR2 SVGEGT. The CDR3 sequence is CASSYSGNPQGETQYF. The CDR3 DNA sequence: TGTGCCAGCAGTTACTCCGGAAACCCCCAGGGAGAGACCCAGTACTTC.

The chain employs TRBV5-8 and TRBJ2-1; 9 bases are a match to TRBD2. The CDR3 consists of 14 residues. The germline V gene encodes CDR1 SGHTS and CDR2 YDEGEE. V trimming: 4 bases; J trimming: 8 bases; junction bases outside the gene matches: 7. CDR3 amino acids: CASSPGLARDEQFF. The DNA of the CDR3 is TGTGCCAGCAGCCCAGGACTAGCGCGCGATGAGCAGTTCTTC.

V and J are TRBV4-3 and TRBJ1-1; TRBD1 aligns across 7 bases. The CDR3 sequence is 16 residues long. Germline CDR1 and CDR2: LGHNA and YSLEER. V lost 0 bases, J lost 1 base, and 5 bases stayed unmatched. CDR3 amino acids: CASSQEATGRNTEAFF. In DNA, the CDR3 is TGCGCCAGCAGCCAAGAGGCGACAGGGCGGAACACTGAAGCTTTCTTT.